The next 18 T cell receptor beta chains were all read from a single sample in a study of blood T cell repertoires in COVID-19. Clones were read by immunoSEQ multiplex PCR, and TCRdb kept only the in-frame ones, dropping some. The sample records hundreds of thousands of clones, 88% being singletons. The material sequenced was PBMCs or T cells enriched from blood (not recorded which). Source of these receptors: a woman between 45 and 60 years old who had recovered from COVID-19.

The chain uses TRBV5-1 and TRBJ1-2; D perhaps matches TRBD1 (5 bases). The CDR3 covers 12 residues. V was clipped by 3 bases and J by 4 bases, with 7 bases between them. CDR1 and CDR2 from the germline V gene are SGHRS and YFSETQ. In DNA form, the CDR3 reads TGCGCCAGCAGCTCAGACAGCTATGGCTACACCTTC. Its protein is CASSSDSYGYTF. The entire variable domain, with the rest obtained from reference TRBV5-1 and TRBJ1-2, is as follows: KAGVTQTPRYLIKTRGQQVTLSCSPISGHRSVSWYQQTPGQGLQFLFEYFSETQRNKGNFPGRFSGRQFSNSRSEMNVSTLELGDSALYLCASSSDSYGYTFGSGTRLTVV.

CDR3 sequence: CASSTDRDQETQYF. CDR3 DNA: TGTGCCAGTAGTACTGACAGGGACCAAGAGACCCAGTACTTC. The chain joins TRBV19 to TRBJ2-5; TRBD1 agrees at 7 bases. J gave up 0 bases and V 4 bases, and 2 bases lay outside the gene matches. Germline CDR1 LNHDA, CDR2 SQIVND (reference sequence). CDR3 size: 14 residues.

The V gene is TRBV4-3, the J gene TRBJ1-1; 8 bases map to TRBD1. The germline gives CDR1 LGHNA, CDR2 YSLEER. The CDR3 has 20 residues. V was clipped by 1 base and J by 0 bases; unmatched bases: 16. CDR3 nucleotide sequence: TGCGCCAGCAGCCAAGGGACAGGGAAAGGCTCGCCGGGAATGAACACTGAAGCTTTCTTT. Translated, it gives CASSQGTGKGSPGMNTEAFF.

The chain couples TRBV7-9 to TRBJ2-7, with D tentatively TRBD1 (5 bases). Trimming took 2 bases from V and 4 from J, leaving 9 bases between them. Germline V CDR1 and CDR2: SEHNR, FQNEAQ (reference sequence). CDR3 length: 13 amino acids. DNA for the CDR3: TGTGCCAGCAGCTTATCACAGGCTTACGAGCAGTACTTC. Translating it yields CASSLSQAYEQYF. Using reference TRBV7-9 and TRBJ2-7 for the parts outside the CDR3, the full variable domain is DTGVSQNPRHKITKRGQNVTFRCDPISEHNRLYWYRQTLGQGPEFLTYFQNEAQLEKSRLLSDRFSAERPKGSFSTLEIQRTEQGDSAMYLCASSLSQAYEQYFGPGTRLTVT.

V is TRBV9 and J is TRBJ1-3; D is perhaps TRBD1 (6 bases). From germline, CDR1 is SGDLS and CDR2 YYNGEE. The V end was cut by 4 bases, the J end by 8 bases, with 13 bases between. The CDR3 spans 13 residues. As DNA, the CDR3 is TGTGCCAGCAGCCCGACAGGAGTGCACACCATATATTTT. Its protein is CASSPTGVHTIYF.

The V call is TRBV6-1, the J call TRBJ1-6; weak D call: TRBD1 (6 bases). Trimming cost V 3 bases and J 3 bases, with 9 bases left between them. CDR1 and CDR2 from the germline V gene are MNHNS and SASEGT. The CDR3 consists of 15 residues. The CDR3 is CASSDRDNYNSPLHF. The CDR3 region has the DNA TGTGCCAGCAGTGACCGGGACAACTATAATTCACCCCTCCACTTT.

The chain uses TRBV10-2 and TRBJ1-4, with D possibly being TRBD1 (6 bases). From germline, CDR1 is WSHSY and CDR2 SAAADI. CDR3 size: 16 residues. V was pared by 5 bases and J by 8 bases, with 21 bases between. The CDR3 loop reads CASSPNIQGVWEKLFF. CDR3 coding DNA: TGCGCCAGCAGTCCAAACATACAGGGCGTTTGGGAAAAACTGTTTTTT.

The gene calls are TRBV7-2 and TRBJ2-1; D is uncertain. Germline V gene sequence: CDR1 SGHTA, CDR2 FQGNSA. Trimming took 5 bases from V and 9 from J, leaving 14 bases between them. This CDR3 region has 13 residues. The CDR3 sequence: CASSLPRPGEQFF. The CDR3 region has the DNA TGTGCCAGCAGCCTACCCCGCCCTGGTGAGCAGTTCTTC.

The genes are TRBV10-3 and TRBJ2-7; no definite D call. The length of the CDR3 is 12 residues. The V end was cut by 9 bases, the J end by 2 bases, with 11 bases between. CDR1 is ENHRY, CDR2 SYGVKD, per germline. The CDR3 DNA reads TGTGCCATAAGCGATCTTACCTACGAGCAGTACTTC. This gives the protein CAISDLTYEQYF.

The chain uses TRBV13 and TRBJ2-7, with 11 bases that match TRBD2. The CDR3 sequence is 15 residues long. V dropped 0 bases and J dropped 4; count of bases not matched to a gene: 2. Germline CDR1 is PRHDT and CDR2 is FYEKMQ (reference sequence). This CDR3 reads CASSLGLAGDYEQYF. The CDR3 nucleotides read TGTGCCAGCAGCTTAGGACTAGCGGGAGATTACGAGCAGTACTTC.

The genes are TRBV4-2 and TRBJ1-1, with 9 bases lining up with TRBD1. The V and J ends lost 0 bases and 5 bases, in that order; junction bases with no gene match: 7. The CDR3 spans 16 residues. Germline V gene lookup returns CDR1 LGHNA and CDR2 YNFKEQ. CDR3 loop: CASSQDPQGATTEAFF. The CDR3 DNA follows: TGTGCCAGCAGCCAAGACCCACAGGGGGCAACGACTGAAGCTTTCTTT.

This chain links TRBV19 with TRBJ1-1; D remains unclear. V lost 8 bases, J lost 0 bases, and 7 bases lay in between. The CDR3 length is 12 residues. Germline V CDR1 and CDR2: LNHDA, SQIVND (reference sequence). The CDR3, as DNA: TGTGCCAGTGGCGGCCTGAACACTGAAGCTTTCTTT. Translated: CASGGLNTEAFF.

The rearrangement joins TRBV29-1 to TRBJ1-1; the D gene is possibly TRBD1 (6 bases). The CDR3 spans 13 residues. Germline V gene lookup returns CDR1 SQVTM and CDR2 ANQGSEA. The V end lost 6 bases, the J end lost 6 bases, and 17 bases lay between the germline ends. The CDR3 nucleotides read TGCAGCGTGGTCAGACTTGGACAGCCTGAAGCTTTCTTT. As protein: CSVVRLGQPEAFF.

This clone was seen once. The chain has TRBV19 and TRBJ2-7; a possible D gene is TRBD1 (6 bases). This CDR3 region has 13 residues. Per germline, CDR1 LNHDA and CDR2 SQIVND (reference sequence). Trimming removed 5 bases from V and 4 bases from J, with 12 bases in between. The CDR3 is CASSLQGNYEQYF. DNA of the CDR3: TGTGCCAGTAGTCTACAGGGTAATTACGAGCAGTACTTC.

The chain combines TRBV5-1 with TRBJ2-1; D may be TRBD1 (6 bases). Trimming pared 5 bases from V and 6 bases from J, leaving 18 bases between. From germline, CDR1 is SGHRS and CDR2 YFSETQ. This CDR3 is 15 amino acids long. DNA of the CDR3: TGCGCCAGCAGTTTTATACTACAGGGTACCAATGAGCAGTTCTTC. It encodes CASSFILQGTNEQFF.

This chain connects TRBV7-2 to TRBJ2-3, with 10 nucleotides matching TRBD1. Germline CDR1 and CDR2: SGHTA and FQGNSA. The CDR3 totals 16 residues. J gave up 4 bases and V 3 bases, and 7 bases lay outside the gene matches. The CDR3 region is CASSLSGTGVADTQYF. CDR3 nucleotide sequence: TGTGCCAGCAGCTTGTCCGGGACAGGGGTCGCAGATACGCAGTATTTT.

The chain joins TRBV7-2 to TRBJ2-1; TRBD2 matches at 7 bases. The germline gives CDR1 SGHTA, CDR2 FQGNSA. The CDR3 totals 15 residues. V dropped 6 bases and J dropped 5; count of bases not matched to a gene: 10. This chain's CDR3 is CASSIVAGHNNEQFF. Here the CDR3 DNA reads TGTGCCAGCAGTATTGTAGCGGGCCACAACAATGAGCAGTTCTTC.

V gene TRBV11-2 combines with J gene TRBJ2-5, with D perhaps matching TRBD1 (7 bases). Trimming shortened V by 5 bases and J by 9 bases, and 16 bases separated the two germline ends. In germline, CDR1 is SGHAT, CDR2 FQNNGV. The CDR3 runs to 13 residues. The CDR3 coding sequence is TGTGCCAGCAGCACAGACCGGAGGGGGCCCCAGTACTTC. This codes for CASSTDRRGPQYF. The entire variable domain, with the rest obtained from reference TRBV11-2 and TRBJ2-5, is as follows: EAGVAQSPRYKIIEKRQSVAFWCNPISGHATLYWYQQILGQGPKLLIQFQNNGVVDDSQLPKDRFSAERLKGVDSTLKIQPAKLEDSAVYLCASSTDRRGPQYFGPGTRLLVL.